Included here is one T cell receptor (beta chain) sequence, with context. Participants were aged roughly 18 to 100 years from around 24 US areas. Donors in Cohort 3 counted as recovered after two negative PCRs, clearance, or symptom resolution. This record comes from a study of blood T cell repertoires in COVID-19. Study background: Italy, Spain and the United States were the sources of the convalescent and acute COVID-19 samples.

CDR1 is GTSNPN and CDR2 is SVGIG in the germline V gene (reference sequence). Trimming took 4 bases from V and 7 from J, leaving 13 bases between them. CDR3 length: 13 amino acids. Profiling relied on immunoSEQ multiplex PCR, and the TCRdb table lists in-frame clones only, not all of them. This table holds approximately 350,000 clones, about four fifths found once. The V and J genes are TRBV30 and TRBJ2-2, with D possibly matching TRBD2 (6 bases). The receptor comes from a woman aged 50 to 60 who had recovered from COVID-19. Sequenced material: PBMCs or T cells enriched from blood (not recorded which). The CDR3 DNA reads as TGTGCCTGGACCGGGAGCATCAGCGGGGAGCTGTTTTTT. As protein: CAWTGSISGELFF.